This T cell receptor (beta chain) was identified during a study of T cell responses to AZD1222 COVID-19 vaccine. Study results and caveats: At baseline, just 5 or 6 AZD1222 recipients tested seropositive.

The sample holds a few counts of this clone. Antigen specificity is unknown. Some clones are missing from TCRdb's copy, which holds only in-frame ones; the method was immunoSEQ multiplex PCR. The table shows about 86,000 clones, with more than 75% occurring only once. V shed 3 bases, J shed 10 bases, and the junction held 12 bases outside the gene matches. CDR3 length: 16 amino acids. Germline CDR1 and CDR2: KGHSH and LQKENI. This chain connects TRBV18 to TRBJ2-5, with 12 bases identical to TRBD2. This specimen was peripheral blood, taken on day 0 of AZD1222 vaccination. This TCR was sampled from an adult in good health. The DNA of the CDR3 is TGTGCCAGCTCACCCTCTACCTCTAGCGGGAGGGATGACCAGTACTTC. Translating it yields CASSPSTSSGRDDQYF.